This note documents a single TCR beta chain sequence. Which antigen it targets is not known. Base qualities are not at hand, and no much larger clone is one base apart. The V and J ends are trimmed by 0 bases and 4 bases, leaving 16 bases between them. Looking up the germline V gene yields CDR1 SQVTM and CDR2 ANQGSEA. Taken from cysteine to phenylalanine, the CDR3 has 15 residues. The retained sequence is limited to the CDR3, 45 bases, with the frame set at the first base. The source of the sample is a study of CD8 T cells in ankylosing spondylitis (dated by TCRdb to about 2017). For the wider study: The study profiled T cell receptor beta repertoires in healthy donors and ankylosing spondylitis patients to find disease-linked TCR variants. The full study cohort was made up of 25 ankylosing spondylitis patients and about a hundred healthy donors. Samples of peripheral blood were taken, and for ankylosing spondylitis patients, synovial fluid was collected as well. On the study overall, not on this receptor specifically: The disease-linked clones had a CD8+ phenotype and were found at relatively low frequencies in peripheral blood. Some TCR beta motif variants had previously been reported in synovial fluid and blood of reactive arthritis patients, which suggested common disease-initiation mechanisms. A TCR beta motif made up of several highly homologous amino acid variants appeared to be characteristic of blood from ankylosing spondylitis patients. The disease-linked clones were reported as significantly enriched in matched synovial fluid samples from ankylosing spondylitis patients.

The sequencer was an Illumina HiSeq 2500. Quantitative 5'-RACE with molecular barcodes was used to prepare TCR beta libraries. Concerning the study's data processing: To identify disease-linked TCR variants, a new computational method was used, one built on a probabilistic model of VDJ rearrangement. TCRdb reanalyzed the raw reads on its own, using fastp at Q25 for trimming and MiXCR for clone calling, and kept in-frame beta chains. Each CDR3 protein gets just one entry, which takes the most common genes and DNA from the rows behind it. Here the V and J calls rest on TCRdb's processing, not on the authors' analysis. The sample table contains more than 650,000 distinct CDR3 sequences; only one count was recorded for 12% of them. The ten top clones hold approximately 0.5% of the sample.

The chain is encoded by TRBV29-1 joined to TRBJ2-7; no confident D gene assignment can be made. The sequenced sample consisted of blood, either unsorted or a sorted T cell fraction (not recorded which). The source is a male donor with ankylosing spondylitis. The CDR3 amino acid sequence is: CSVEDPTTRRYEQYF. The DNA sequence is as follows: TGCAGCGTTGAAGATCCGACGACGCGCAGGTACGAGCAGTACTTC.